This T cell receptor beta chain was identified in a study of graft-versus-host responses after intestinal transplantation. Study-wide background: Transplants given to recipients were multivisceral, liver-intestinal, or isolated intestinal. Tacrolimus and steroids were given for 3 to 4 years to all recipients after anti-thymocyte globulin induction. Study-wide findings and caveats: Early post-transplant HvG declines were associated with peak circulating GvH clone levels.

Details on this clone: Its cognate antigen is unknown.

The CDR3 has 15 residues. Deletions cut 1 base from V and 3 bases from J, with 14 bases between. Germline V gene sequence: CDR1 SGDLS, CDR2 YYNGEE. Method: immunoSEQ multiplex PCR; TCRdb's copy keeps in-frame clones and lacks some. The data contain some 120,000 clones, approximately 90% of them singletons. The chain uses TRBV9 and TRBJ2-7; the D gene is possibly TRBD1 (6 bases). The TCR was taken from a human donor who received an intestinal transplant. The source material was unstimulated CD4+ T cells sorted from spleen or lymph node cells, sampled before intestinal transplant. The CDR3 loop is CASSVTGLQGYEQYF. CDR3 nucleotides: TGTGCCAGCAGCGTAACAGGGCTACAAGGCTACGAGCAGTACTTC.